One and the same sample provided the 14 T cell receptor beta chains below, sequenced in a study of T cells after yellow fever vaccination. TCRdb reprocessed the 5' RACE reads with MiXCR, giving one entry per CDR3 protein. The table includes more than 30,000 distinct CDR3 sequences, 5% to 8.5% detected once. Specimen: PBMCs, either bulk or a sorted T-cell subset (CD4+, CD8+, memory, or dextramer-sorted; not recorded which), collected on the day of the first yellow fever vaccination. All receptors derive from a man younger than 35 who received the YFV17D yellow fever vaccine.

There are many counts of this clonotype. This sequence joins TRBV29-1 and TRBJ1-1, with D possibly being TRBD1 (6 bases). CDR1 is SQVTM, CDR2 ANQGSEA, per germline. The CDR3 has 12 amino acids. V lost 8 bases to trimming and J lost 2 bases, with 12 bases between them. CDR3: CSSGQSNTEAFF. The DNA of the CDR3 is TGCAGCTCAGGACAGAGTAACACTGAAGCTTTCTTT.

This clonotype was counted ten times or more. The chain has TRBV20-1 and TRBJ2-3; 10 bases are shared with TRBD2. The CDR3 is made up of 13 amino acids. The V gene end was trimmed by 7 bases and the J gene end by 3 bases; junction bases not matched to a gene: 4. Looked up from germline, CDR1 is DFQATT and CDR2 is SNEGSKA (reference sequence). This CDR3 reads CSETSGETDTQYF. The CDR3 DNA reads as TGCAGTGAAACTAGCGGGGAGACAGATACGCAGTATTTT.

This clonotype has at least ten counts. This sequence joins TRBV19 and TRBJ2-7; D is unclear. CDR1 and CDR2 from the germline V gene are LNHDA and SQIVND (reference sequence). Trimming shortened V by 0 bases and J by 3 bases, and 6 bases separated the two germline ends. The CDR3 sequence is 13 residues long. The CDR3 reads CASSIDKGYEQYF. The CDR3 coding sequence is TGTGCCAGTAGTATAGATAAGGGCTACGAGCAGTACTTC.

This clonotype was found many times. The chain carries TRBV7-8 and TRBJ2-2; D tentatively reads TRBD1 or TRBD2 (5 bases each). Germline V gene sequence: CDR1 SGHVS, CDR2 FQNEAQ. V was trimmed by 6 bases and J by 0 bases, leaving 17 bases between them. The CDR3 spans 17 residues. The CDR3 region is CASRSVIWGTNTGELFF. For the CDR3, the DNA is TGTGCCAGCAGGTCCGTGATATGGGGGACGAACACCGGGGAGCTGTTTTTT. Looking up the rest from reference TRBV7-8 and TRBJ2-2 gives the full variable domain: GAGVSQSPRYKVAKRGQDVALRCDPISGHVSLFWYQQALGQGPEFLTYFQNEAQLDKSGLPSDRFFAERPEGSVSTLKIQRTQQEDSAVYLCASRSVIWGTNTGELFFGEGSRLTVL.

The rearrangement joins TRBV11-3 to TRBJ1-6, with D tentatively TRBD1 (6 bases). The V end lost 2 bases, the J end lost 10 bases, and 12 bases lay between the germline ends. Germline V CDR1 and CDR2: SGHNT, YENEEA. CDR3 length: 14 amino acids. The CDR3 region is CASSLSGVDSPLHF. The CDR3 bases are TGTGCCAGCAGCTTATCAGGGGTAGACTCACCCCTCCACTTT.

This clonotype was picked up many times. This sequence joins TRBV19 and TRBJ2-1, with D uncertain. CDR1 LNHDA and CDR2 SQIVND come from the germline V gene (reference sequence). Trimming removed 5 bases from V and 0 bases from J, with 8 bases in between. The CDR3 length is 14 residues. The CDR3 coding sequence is TGTGCCAGTAGTTACAGTCCCTCCTACAATGAGCAGTTCTTC. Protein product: CASSYSPSYNEQFF.

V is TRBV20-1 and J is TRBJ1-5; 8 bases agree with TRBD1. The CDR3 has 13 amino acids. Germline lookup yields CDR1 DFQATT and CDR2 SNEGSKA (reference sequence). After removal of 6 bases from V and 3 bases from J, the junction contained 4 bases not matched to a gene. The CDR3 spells CSAQTGVNQPQHF. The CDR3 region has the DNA TGCAGTGCGCAGACAGGGGTCAATCAGCCCCAGCATTTT.

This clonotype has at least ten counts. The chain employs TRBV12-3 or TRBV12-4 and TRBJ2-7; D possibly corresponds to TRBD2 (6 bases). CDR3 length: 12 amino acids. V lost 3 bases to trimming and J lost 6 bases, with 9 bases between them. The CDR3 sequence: CASSFVGSEQYF. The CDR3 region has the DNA TGTGCCAGCAGTTTCGTCGGGAGCGAGCAGTACTTC.

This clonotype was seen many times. The CDR3 reads CASSSQGGEKLFF. DNA of the CDR3: TGTGCCAGCAGCTCCCAGGGAGGGGAAAAACTGTTTTTT. The chain links TRBV7-2 to TRBJ1-4, with D possibly TRBD1 on 5 matching bases. This CDR3 contains 13 residues. In germline, CDR1 is SGHTA, CDR2 FQGNSA. Deletions cut 4 bases from V and 8 bases from J, with 11 bases between.

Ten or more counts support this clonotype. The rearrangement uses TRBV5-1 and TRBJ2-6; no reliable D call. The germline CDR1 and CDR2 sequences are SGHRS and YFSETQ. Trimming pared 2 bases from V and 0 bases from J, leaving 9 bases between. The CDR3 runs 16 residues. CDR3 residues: CASSFSPSSGANVLTF. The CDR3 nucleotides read TGCGCCAGCAGCTTCAGCCCGAGCTCTGGGGCCAACGTCCTGACTTTC.

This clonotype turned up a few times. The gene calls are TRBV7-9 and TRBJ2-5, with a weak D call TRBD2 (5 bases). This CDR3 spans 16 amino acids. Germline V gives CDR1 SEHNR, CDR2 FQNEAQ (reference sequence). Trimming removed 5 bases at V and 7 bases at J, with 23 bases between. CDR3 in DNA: TGTGCCAGCAGCCCATCTGGACTGTACCTCCGGGGGACCCAGTACTTC. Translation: CASSPSGLYLRGTQYF.

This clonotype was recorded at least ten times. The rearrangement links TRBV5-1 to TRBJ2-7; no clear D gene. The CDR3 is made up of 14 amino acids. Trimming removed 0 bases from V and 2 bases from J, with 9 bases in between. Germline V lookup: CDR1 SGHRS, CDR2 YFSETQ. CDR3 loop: CASSLGHTAYEQYF. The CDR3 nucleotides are TGCGCCAGCAGCTTGGGACATACCGCCTACGAGCAGTACTTC.

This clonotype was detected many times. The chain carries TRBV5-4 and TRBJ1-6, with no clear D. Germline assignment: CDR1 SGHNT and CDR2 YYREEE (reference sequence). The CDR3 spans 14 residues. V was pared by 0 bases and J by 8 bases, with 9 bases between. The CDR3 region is CASSLVAGDSPLHF. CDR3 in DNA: TGTGCCAGCAGCTTGGTGGCAGGAGATTCACCCCTCCACTTT.

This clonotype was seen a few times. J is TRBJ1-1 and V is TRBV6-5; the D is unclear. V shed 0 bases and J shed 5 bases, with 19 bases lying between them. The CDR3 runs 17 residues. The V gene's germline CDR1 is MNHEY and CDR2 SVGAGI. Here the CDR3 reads CASSYSRSSGVETEAFF. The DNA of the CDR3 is TGTGCCAGCAGTTACTCTAGAAGCTCCGGGGTCGAGACTGAAGCTTTCTTT.